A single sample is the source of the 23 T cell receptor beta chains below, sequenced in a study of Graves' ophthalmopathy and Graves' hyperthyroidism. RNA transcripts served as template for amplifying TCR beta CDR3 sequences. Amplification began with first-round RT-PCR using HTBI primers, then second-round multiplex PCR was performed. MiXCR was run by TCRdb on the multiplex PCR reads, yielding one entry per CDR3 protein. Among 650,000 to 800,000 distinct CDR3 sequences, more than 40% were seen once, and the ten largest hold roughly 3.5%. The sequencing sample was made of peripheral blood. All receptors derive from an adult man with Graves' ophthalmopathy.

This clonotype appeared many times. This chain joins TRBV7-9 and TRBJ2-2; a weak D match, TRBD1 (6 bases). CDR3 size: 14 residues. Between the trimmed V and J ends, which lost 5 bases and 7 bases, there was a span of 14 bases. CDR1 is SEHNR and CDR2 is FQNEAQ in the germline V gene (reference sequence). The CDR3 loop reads CASSPPSTGGELFF. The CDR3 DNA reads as TGTGCCAGCAGCCCCCCCTCGACAGGCGGGGAGCTGTTTTTT.

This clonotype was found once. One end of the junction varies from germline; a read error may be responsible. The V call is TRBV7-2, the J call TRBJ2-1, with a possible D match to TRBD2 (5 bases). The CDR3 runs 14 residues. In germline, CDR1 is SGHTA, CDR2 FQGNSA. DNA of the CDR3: TGTGCCGGCAGTCCGACTCAAACTAGCAATGAGCAGTTCTTC. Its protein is CAGSPTQTSNEQFF. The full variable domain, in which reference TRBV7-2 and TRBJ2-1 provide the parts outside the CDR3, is GAGVSQSPSNKVTEKGKDVELRCDPISGHTALYWYRQSLGQGLEFLIYFQGNSAPDKSGLPSDRFSAERTGGSVSTLTIQRTQQEDSAVYLCAGSPTQTSNEQFFGPGTRLTVL.

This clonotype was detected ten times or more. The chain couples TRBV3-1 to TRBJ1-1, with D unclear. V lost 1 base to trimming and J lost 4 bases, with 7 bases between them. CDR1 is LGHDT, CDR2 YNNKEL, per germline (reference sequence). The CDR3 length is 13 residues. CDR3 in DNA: TGTGCCAGCAGCCAAGCCGGAGCCACTGAAGCTTTCTTT. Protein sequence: CASSQAGATEAFF.

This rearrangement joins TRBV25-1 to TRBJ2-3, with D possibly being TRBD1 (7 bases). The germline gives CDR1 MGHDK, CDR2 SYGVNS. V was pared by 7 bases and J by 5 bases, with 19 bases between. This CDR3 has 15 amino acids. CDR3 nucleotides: TGTGCCAGCAATCAAGGGGGCGGGGCCCGAGATACGCAGTATTTT. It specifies CASNQGGGARDTQYF.

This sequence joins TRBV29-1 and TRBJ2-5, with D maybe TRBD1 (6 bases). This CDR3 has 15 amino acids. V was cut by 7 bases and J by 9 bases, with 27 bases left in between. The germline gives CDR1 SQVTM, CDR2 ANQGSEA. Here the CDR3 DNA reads TGCAGCGAACCTTTAGGTCAGGGGAGCAATCAGCCCCAGTACTTC. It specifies CSEPLGQGSNQPQYF.

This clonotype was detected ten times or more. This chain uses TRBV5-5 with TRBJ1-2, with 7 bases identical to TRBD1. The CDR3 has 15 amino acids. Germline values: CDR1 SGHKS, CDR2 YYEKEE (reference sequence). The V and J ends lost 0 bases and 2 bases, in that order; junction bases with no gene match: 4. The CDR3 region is CASSLEGGANYGYTF. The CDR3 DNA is TGTGCCAGCAGCTTGGAAGGGGGCGCCAACTATGGCTACACCTTC.

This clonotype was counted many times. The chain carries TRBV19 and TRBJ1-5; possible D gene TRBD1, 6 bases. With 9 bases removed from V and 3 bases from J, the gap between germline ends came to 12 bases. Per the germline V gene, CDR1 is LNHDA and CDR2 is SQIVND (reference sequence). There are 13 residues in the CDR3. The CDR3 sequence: CASRGRINQPQHF. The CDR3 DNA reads TGTGCCAGCCGGGGGCGGATCAATCAGCCCCAGCATTTT.

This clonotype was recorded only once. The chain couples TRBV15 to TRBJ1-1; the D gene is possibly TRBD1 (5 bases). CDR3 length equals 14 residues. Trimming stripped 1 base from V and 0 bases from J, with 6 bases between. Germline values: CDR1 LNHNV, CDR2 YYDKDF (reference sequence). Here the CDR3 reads CATSRGQLNTEAFF. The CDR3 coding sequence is TGTGCCACCAGCAGAGGACAGCTGAACACTGAAGCTTTCTTT. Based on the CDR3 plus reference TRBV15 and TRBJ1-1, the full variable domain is DAMVIQNPRYQVTQFGKPVTLSCSQTLNHNVMYWYQQKSSQAPKLLFHYYDKDFNNEADTPDNFQSRRPNTSFCFLDIRSPGLGDTAMYLCATSRGQLNTEAFFGQGTRLTVV.

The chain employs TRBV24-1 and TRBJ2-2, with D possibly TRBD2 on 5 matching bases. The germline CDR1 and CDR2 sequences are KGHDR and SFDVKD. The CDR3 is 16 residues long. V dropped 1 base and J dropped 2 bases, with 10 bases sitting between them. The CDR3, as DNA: TGTGCCACCAGTGATTTCACCGGGGAAAACACCGGGGAGCTGTTTTTT. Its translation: CATSDFTGENTGELFF.

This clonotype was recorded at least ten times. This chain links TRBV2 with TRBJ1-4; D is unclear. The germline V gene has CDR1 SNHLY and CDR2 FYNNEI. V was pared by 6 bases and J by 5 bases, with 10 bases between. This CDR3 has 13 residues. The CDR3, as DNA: TGTGCCAGCAGCCAGGCGCCGAATGAAAAACTGTTTTTT. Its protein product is CASSQAPNEKLFF.

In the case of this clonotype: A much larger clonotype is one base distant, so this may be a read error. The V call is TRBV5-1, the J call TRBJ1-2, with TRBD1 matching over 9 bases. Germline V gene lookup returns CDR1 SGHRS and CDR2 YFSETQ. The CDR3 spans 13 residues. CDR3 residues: CASGDRDGYGHTF. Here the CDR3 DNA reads TGCGCCAGTGGGGACAGGGACGGCTATGGCCACACCTTC.

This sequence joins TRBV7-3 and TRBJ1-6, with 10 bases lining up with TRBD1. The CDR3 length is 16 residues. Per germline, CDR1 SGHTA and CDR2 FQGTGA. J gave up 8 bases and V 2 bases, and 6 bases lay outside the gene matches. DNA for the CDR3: TGTGCCAGCAGCTTAGGTGGGACAGGGGATCATTCACCCCTCCACTTT. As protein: CASSLGGTGDHSPLHF.

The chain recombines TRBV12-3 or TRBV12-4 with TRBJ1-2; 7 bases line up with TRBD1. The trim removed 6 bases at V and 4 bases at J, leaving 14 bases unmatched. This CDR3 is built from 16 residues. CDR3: CASSQEGVGGGYGYTF. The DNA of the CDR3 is TGTGCCAGCAGCCAAGAAGGGGTAGGGGGCGGCTATGGCTACACCTTC.

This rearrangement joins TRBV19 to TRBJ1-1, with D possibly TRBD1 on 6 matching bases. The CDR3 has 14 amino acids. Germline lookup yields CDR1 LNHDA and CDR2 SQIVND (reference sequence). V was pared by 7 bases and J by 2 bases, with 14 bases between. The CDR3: CASTGGPPNTEAFF. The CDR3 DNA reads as TGTGCCAGTACCGGGGGCCCACCCAACACTGAAGCTTTCTTT. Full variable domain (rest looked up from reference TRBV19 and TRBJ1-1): DGGITQSPKYLFRKEGQNVTLSCEQNLNHDAMYWYRQDPGQGLRLIYYSQIVNDFQKGDIAEGYSVSREKKESFPLTVTSAQKNPTAFYLCASTGGPPNTEAFFGQGTRLTVV.

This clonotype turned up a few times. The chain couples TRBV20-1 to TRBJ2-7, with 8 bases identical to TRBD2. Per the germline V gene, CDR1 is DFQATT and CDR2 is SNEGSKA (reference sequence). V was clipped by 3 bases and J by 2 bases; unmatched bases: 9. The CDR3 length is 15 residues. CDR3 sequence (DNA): TGCAGTGCTAGGGACAGCGGGAGAGCCCCCTACGAGCAGTACTTC. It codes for CSARDSGRAPYEQYF.

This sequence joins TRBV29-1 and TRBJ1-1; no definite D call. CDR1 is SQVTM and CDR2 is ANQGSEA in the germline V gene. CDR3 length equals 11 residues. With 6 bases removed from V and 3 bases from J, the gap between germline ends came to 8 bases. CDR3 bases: TGCAGCGTCGTAACCTACACTGAAGCTTTCTTT. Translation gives CSVVTYTEAFF.

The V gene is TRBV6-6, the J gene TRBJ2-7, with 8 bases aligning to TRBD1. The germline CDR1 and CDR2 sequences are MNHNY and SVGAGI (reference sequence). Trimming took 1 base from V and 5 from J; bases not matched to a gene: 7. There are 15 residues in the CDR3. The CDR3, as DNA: TGTGCCAGCAGTTACTTAGGACAGGGACACCACGAGCAGTACTTC. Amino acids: CASSYLGQGHHEQYF.

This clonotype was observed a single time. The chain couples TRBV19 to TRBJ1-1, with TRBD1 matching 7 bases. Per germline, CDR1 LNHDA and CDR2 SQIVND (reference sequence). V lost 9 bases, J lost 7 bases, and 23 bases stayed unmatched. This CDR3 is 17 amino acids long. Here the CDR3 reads CASMGRTGRQATNEAFF. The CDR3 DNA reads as TGTGCCAGCATGGGCCGGACAGGTAGACAAGCAACTAATGAAGCTTTCTTT.

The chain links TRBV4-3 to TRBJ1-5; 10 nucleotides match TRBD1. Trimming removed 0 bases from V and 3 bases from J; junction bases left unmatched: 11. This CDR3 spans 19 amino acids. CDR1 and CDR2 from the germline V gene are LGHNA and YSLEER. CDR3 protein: CASSQDLAGTGAANQPQHF. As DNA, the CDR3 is TGCGCCAGCAGCCAAGATCTCGCGGGGACAGGGGCCGCCAATCAGCCCCAGCATTTT.

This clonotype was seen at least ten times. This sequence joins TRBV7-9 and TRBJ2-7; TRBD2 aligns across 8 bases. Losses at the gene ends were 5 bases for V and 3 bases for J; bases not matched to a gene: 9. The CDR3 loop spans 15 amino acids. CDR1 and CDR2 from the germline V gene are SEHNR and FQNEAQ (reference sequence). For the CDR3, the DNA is TGTGCCAGCAGCATCCCCGGGACTAGAGGCTACGAGCAGTACTTC. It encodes CASSIPGTRGYEQYF.

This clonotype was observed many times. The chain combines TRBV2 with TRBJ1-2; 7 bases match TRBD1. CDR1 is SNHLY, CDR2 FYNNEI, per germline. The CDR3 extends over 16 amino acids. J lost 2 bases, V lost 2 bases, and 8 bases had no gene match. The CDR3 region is CASSEWAGGGNYGYTF. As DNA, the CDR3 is TGTGCCAGCAGTGAATGGGCAGGGGGTGGCAACTATGGCTACACCTTC.

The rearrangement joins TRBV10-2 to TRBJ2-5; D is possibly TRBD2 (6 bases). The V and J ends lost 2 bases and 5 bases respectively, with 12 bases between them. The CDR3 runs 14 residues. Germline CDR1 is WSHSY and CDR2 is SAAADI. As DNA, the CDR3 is TGCGCCAGCAGTGAGATAGGGAGGCAGGAGACCCAGTACTTC. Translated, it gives CASSEIGRQETQYF.

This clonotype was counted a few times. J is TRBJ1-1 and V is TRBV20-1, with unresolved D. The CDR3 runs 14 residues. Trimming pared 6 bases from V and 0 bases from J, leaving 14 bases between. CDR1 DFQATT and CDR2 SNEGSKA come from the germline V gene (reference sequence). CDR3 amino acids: CSAQVGHLNTEAFF. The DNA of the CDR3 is TGCAGTGCCCAAGTAGGGCACCTGAACACTGAAGCTTTCTTT.